The present TCR beta chain was sequenced within a study of blood T cell repertoires in COVID-19. Sequencing used immunoSEQ multiplex PCR; TCRdb keeps in-frame clones, though not all of them. The sample records about 320,000 clones, about 90% being singletons. The germline gives CDR1 SGHVS, CDR2 FNYEAQ. The CDR3 has 15 amino acids. J lost 7 bases, V lost 5 bases, and 11 bases had no gene match. The sequenced material came from peripheral blood. The chain recombines TRBV7-6 with TRBJ2-1; the match to TRBD2 covers 7 bases. The sequence was obtained from a woman in her twenties or thirties with COVID-19, enrolled during active disease. The CDR3 DNA is TGTGCCAGCAGCCACGGACTAGTCGTCGAGAATGAGCAGTTCTTC. It specifies CASSHGLVVENEQFF.